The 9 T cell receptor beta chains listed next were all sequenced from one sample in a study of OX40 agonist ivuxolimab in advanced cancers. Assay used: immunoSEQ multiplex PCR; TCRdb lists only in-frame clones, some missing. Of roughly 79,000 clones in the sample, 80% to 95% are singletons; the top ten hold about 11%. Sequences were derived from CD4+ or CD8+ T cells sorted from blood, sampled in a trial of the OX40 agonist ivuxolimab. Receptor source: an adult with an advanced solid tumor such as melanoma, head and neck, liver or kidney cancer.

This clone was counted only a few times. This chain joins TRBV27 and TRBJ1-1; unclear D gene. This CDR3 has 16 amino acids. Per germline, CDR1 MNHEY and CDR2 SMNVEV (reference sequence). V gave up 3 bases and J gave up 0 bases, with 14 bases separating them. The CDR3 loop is CASSFLPTVMNTEAFF. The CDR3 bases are TGTGCCAGCAGTTTCCTCCCGACCGTTATGAACACTGAAGCTTTCTTT.

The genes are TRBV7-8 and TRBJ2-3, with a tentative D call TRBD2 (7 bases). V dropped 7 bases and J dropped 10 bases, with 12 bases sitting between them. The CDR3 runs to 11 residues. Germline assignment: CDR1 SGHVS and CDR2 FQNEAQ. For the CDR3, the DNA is TGTGCCAGCACCGCGGGGGCCGCGCAGTATTTT. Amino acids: CASTAGAAQYF.

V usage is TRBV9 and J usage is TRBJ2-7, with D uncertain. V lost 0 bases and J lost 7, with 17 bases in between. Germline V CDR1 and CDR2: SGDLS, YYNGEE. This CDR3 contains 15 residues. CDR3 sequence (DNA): TGTGCCAGCAGCGTAGATGGAACAGCCGGGCGGGAGCAGTACTTC. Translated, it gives CASSVDGTAGREQYF.

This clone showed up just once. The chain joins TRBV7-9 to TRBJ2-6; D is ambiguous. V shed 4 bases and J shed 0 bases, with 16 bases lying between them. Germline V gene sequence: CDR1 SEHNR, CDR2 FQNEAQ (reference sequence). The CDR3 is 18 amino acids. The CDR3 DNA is TGTGCCAGCAGCTCCACTCATCTTGTCTACTCTGGGGCCAACGTCCTGACTTTC. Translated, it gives CASSSTHLVYSGANVLTF. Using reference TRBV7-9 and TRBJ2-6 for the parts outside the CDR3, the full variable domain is DTGVSQNPRHKITKRGQNVTFRCDPISEHNRLYWYRQTLGQGPEFLTYFQNEAQLEKSRLLSDRFSAERPKGSFSTLEIQRTEQGDSAMYLCASSSTHLVYSGANVLTFGAGSRLTVL.

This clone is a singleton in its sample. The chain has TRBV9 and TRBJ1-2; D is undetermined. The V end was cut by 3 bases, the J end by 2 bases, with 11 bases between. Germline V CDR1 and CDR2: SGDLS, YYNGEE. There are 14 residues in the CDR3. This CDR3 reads CASSEEGYNYGYTF. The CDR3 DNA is TGTGCCAGCAGCGAGGAGGGATACAACTATGGCTACACCTTC.

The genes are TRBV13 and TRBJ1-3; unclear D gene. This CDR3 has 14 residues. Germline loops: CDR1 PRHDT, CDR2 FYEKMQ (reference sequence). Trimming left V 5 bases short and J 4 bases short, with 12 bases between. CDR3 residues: CASSEHFSGNTIYF. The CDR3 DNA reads TGTGCCAGCAGCGAACATTTTTCGGGAAACACCATATATTTT.

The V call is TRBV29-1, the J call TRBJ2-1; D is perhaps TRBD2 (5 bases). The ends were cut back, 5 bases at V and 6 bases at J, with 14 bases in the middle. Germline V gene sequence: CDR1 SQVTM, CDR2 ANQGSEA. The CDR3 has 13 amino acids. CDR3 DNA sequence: TGCAGCGTTTTACGGGGTTACGGCAATGAGCAGTTCTTC. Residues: CSVLRGYGNEQFF.

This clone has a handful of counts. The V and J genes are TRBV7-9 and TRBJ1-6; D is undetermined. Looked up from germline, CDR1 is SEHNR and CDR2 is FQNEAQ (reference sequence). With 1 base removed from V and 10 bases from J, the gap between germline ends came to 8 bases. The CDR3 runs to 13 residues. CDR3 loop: CASSLGTNSPLHF. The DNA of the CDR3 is TGTGCCAGCAGCTTAGGAACAAACTCACCCCTCCACTTT.

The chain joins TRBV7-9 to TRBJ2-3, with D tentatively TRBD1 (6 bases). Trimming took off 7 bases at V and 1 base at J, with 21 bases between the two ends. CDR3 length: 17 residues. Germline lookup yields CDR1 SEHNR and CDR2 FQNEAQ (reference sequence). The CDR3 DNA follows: TGTGCCAGCACCCAAATGGGGGCCATTTATGGCACAGATACGCAGTATTTT. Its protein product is CASTQMGAIYGTDTQYF.